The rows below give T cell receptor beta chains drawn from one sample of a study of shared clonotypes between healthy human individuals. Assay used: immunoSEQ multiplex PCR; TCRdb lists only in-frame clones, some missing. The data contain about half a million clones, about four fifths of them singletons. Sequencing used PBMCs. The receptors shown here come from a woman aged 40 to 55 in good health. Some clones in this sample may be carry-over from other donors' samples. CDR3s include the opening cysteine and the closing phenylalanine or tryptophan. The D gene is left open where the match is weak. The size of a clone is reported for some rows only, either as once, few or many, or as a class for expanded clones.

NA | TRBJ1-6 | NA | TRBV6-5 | CASSYEAGGSPLHF | TGTGCCAGCAGTTACGAGGCAGGCGGTTCACCCCTCCACTTT
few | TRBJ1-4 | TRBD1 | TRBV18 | CASSPDRAATNEKLFF | TGTGCCAGCTCACCAGACAGGGCCGCAACTAATGAAAAACTGTTTTTT
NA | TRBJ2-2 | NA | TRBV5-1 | CASSLAGSNTGELFF | TGCGCCAGCAGCTTGGCAGGCAGTAACACCGGGGAGCTGTTTTTT
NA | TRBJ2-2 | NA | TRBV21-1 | CASSRGTGELFF | TGTGCCAGCAGCCGGGGTACCGGGGAGCTGTTTTTT
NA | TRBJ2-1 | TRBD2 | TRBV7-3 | CASSLSGSGEQFF | TGTGCCAGCAGCCTTAGCGGGAGCGGGGAGCAGTTCTTC
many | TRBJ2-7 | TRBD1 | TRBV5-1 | CASSSGQVFDEQYF | TGCGCCAGCAGCTCGGGACAGGTGTTTGACGAGCAGTACTTC
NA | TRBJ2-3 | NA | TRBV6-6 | CASSSGLAGTDTQYF | TGTGCCAGCAGCTCGGGGCTAGCCGGCACAGATACGCAGTATTTT
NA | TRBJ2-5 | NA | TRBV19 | CASSIALAEGQETQYF | TGTGCCAGTAGTATAGCACTAGCTGAGGGCCAAGAGACCCAGTACTTC
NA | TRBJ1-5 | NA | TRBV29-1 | CSVRHGNQPQHF | TGCAGCGTTCGACACGGCAATCAGCCCCAGCATTTT
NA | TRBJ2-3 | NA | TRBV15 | CATSREGTSTDTQYF | TGTGCCACCAGCAGAGAGGGGACTAGCACAGATACGCAGTATTTT
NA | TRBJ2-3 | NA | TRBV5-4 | CASSPRASTDTQYF | TGTGCCAGCAGCCCCCGGGCTAGCACAGATACGCAGTATTTT
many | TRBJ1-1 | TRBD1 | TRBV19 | CASSRDRRTEAFF | TGTGCCAGTAGCAGGGACAGGCGCACTGAAGCTTTCTTT
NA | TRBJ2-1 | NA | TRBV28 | CASSFGGTPTNEQFF | TGTGCCAGCAGTTTTGGTGGGACTCCCACCAATGAGCAGTTCTTC
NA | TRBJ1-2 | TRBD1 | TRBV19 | CASSQDRTYGYTF | TGTGCCAGTTCCCAGGACAGGACCTATGGCTACACCTTC
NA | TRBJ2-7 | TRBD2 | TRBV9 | CASSASGTLAGAYEQYF | TGTGCCAGCAGCGCGAGCGGGACCCTAGCGGGAGCCTACGAGCAGTACTTC
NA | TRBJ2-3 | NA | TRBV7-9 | CASSFLTNTDTQYF | TGTGCCAGCAGCTTTTTGACTAACACAGATACGCAGTATTTT
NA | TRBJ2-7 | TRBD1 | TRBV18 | CASSPETGTGNYEQYF | TGTGCCAGCTCACCTGAAACCGGGACAGGGAACTACGAGCAGTACTTC
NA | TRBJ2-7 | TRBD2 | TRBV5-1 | CASSSLAGVNEQYF | TGCGCCAGCAGCTCCTTAGCGGGAGTCAACGAGCAGTACTTC
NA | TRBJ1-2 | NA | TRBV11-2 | CASSLSTGGGYTF | TGCGCCAGCAGCCTAAGTACGGGGGGTGGCTACACCTTC
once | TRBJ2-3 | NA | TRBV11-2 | CASSLDLIAADTQYF | TGTGCCAGCAGCTTAGATCTGATAGCCGCAGATACGCAGTATTTT
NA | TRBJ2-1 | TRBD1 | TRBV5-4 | CASSAQDRGRNEQFF | TGTGCCAGCAGCGCCCAGGACAGGGGGCGCAATGAGCAGTTCTTC
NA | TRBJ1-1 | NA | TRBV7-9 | CASSFLLPVGEAFF | TGTGCCAGCAGCTTCCTTCTTCCCGTGGGTGAAGCTTTCTTT
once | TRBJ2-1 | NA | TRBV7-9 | CASSIGGVSNEQFF | TGTGCCAGCAGCATCGGTGGGGTATCCAATGAGCAGTTCTTC
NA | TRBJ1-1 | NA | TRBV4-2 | CASSRGVRGRNTEAFF | TGTGCCAGCAGCCGCGGGGTAAGGGGGAGGAACACTGAAGCTTTCTTT
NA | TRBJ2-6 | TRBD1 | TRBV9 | CASSVGTGFRSSGANVLTF | TGTGCCAGCAGCGTAGGGACAGGGTTTAGGAGCTCTGGGGCCAACGTCCTGACTTTC
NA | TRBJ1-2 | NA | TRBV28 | CASSSYRRGKDGYTF | TGTGCCAGCAGTTCCTACCGCAGGGGTAAGGATGGCTACACCTTC
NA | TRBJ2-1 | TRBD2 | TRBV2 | CASSDRASGSPFSYNEQFF | TGTGCCAGCAGTGACAGGGCTAGCGGGAGTCCCTTCTCCTACAATGAGCAGTTCTTC
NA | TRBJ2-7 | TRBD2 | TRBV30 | CAWMRLAGEQYF | TGTGCCTGGATGAGGCTAGCGGGAGAGCAGTACTTC
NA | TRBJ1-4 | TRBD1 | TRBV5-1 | CASSTDRGSATNEKLFF | TGCGCCAGCAGCACGGACAGGGGGAGCGCAACTAATGAAAAACTGTTTTTT
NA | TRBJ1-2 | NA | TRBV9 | CASSPAGGAGANYGYTF | TGTGCCAGCAGCCCAGCGGGGGGCGCCGGAGCTAACTATGGCTACACCTTC
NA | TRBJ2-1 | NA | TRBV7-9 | CASRLEGSYNEQFF | TGTGCCAGCAGGTTGGAGGGTTCCTACAATGAGCAGTTCTTC
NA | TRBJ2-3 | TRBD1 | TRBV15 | CATSKLPGQGADTQYF | TGTGCCACCAGCAAACTACCGGGACAGGGGGCAGATACGCAGTATTTT
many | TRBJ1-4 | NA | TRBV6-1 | CASSEILPLGRTNEKLFF | TGTGCCAGCAGTGAAATCCTACCCCTCGGACGGACTAATGAAAAACTGTTTTTT
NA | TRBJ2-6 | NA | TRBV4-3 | CASSQVQGSGANVLTF | TGCGCCAGCAGCCAAGTGCAGGGCTCTGGGGCCAACGTCCTGACTTTC
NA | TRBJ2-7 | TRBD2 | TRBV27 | CASSTSRLAGTYEQYF | TGTGCCAGCAGTACTAGTCGGCTAGCGGGAACCTACGAGCAGTACTTC